A selection of T cell receptor beta chains follows, all from one sample in a study of OX40 agonist ivuxolimab in advanced cancers. The protocol was immunoSEQ multiplex PCR, while the TCRdb copy is restricted to in-frame clones and leaves out a portion. This table has 75,000 to 95,000 clones, over 75% appearing once. Sequenced material: CD4+ or CD8+ T cells sorted from blood, taken in a trial of the OX40 agonist ivuxolimab. Receptors originate from an adult with an advanced solid tumor such as melanoma, head and neck, liver or kidney cancer. CDR3s include the opening cysteine and the closing phenylalanine or tryptophan. The order of the fields is D gene, clone size, CDR3 length, J gene, V gene, CDR3 protein, CDR3 DNA. The D gene is left open where the match is weak. The size field is filled for only some rows; it gives once, few, many or a size class.

TRBD2	few	20	TRBJ2-3	TRBV5-1	CASSPGFGLAGGSSTDTQYF	TGCGCCAGCAGCCCCGGCTTCGGACTAGCGGGAGGCTCTAGCACAGATACGCAGTATTTT
TRBD1	-	14	TRBJ2-4	TRBV18	CASSPRQGANIQYF	TGTGCCAGCTCACCACGGCAGGGGGCAAACATTCAGTACTTC
TRBD2	once	18	TRBJ2-1	TRBV9	CASSANVGGLAVNNEQFF	TGTGCCAGCAGCGCGAACGTTGGGGGACTAGCGGTAAACAATGAGCAGTTCTTC
-	-	14	TRBJ1-3	TRBV6-1	CASSAPGAGNTIYF	TGTGCCAGCAGTGCCCCAGGGGCTGGAAACACCATATATTTT
TRBD1	-	13	TRBJ1-2	TRBV29-1	CSVQQGEGYGYTF	TGCAGCGTTCAGCAGGGGGAGGGCTATGGCTACACCTTC
-	-	14	TRBJ2-5	TRBV19	CASSIFSGEGTQYF	TGTGCCAGTAGTATTTTTAGCGGCGAGGGGACCCAGTACTTC
TRBD2	-	17	TRBJ2-2	TRBV7-2	CASSLVRLAGGTGELFF	TGTGCCAGCAGCTTAGTTAGGCTAGCGGGAGGAACCGGGGAGCTGTTTTTT
TRBD1	-	15	TRBJ1-2	TRBV18	CASSPLRDSGNGYTF	TGTGCCAGCTCACCCTTACGGGACAGTGGGAATGGCTACACCTTC
-	-	15	TRBJ1-5	TRBV27	CASSFGGSSGQPQHF	TGTGCCAGCAGTTTCGGGGGGTCTTCAGGGCAGCCCCAGCATTTT
TRBD2	-	15	TRBJ2-5	TRBV6-5	CASSQPTSGKETQYF	TGTGCCAGCAGTCAACCGACTAGCGGAAAAGAGACCCAGTACTTC
-	few	16	TRBJ2-3	TRBV4-3	CASSQDPRTGTDTQYF	TGCGCCAGCAGCCAAGATCCCCGGACAGGCACAGATACGCAGTATTTT
-	-	14	TRBJ2-3	TRBV5-1	CASSRDTTEDTQYF	TGCGCCAGCAGCCGGGACACCACCGAGGATACGCAGTATTTT
-	-	17	TRBJ2-2	TRBV7-8	CASSFLGGHLNTGELFF	TGTGCCAGCAGCTTTTTAGGCGGACATCTCAACACCGGGGAGCTGTTTTTT
-	once	15	TRBJ2-7	TRBV6-5	CASSYGGLGTYEQYF	TGTGCCAGCAGTTACGGGGGGCTGGGGACCTACGAGCAGTACTTC
TRBD1	-	16	TRBJ1-5	TRBV27	CASSPSNRGLDQPQHF	TGTGCCAGCAGTCCCTCGAACAGGGGGCTGGACCAGCCCCAGCATTTT
TRBD1	-	16	TRBJ1-2	TRBV7-2	CASSILGQRNMGGYTF	TGTGCCAGCAGCATCCTGGGACAGCGAAACATGGGGGGCTACACCTTC
-	-	15	TRBJ1-2	TRBV19	CASSPDTDPGYGYTF	TGTGCCAGTAGTCCAGACACGGATCCGGGCTATGGCTACACCTTC
-	-	14	TRBJ2-5	TRBV9	CASSVEAYKETQYF	TGTGCCAGCAGCGTAGAAGCATACAAAGAGACCCAGTACTTC
-	-	11	TRBJ1-2	TRBV6-4	CASSAGYGYTF	TGTGCCAGCAGTGCTGGCTATGGCTACACCTTC
TRBD2	few	14	TRBJ2-1	TRBV5-1	CASRRTSGYNEQFF	TGCGCCAGCAGACGGACTAGCGGTTACAATGAGCAGTTCTTC
TRBD1	-	14	TRBJ2-7	TRBV2	CASSKGQPSYEQYF	TGTGCCAGCAGTAAGGGACAGCCTTCCTACGAGCAGTACTTC
-	-	15	TRBJ1-3	TRBV14	CASSPRAFSGNTIYF	TGTGCCAGCAGCCCCCGGGCCTTCTCTGGAAACACCATATATTTT
TRBD2	-	17	TRBJ2-2	TRBV19	CASSMKWASGNTGELFF	TGTGCCAGTAGTATGAAATGGGCTAGCGGGAACACCGGGGAGCTGTTTTTT